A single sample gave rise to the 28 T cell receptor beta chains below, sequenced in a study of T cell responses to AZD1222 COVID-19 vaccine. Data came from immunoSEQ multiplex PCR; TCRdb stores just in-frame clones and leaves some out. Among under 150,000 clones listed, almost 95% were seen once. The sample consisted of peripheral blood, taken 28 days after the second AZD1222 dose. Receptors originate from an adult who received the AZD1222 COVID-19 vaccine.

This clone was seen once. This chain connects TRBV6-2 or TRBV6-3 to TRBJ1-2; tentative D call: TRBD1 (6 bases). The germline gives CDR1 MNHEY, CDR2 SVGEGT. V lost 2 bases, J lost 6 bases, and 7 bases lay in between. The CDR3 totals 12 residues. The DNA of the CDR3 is TGTGCCAGCAGTTACAGGACAGATGGCTACACCTTC. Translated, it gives CASSYRTDGYTF.

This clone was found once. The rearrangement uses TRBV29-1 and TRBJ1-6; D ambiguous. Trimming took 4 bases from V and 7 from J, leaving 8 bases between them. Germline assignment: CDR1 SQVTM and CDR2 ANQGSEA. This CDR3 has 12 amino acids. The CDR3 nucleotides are TGCAGCGTTGGGGAACTCAATTCACCCCTCCACTTT. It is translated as CSVGELNSPLHF.

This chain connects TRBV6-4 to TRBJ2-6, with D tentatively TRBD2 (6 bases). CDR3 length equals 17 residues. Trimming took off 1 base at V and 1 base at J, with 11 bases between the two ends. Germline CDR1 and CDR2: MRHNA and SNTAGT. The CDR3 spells CASSDFPSGSGANVLTF. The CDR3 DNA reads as TGTGCCAGCAGTGACTTTCCAAGCGGGTCTGGGGCCAACGTCCTGACTTTC.

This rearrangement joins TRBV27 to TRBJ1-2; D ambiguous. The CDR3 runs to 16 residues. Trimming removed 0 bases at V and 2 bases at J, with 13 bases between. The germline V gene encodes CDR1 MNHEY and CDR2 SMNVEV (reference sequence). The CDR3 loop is CASSLSVTPRNYGYTF. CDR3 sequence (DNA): TGTGCCAGCAGTTTATCCGTGACACCGCGAAACTATGGCTACACCTTC.

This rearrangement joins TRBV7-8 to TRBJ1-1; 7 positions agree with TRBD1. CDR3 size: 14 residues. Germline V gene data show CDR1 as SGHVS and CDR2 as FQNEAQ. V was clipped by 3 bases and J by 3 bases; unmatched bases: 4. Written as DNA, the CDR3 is TGTGCCAGCAGCTTTCAGGGGGGGGACACTGAAGCTTTCTTT. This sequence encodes CASSFQGGDTEAFF.

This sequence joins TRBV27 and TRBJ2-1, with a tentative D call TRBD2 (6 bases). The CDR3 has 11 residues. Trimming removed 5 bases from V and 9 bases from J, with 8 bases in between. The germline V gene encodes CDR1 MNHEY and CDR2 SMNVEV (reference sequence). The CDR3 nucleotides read TGTGCCAGCAGTCCGGGAGTTGAGCAGTTCTTC. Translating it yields CASSPGVEQFF.

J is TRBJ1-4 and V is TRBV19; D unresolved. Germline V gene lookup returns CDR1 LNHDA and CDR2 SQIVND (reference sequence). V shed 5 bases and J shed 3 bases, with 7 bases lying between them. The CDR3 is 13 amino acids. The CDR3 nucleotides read TGTGCCAGTAGTCCGCGGGCTAATGAAAAACTGTTTTTT. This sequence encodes CASSPRANEKLFF.

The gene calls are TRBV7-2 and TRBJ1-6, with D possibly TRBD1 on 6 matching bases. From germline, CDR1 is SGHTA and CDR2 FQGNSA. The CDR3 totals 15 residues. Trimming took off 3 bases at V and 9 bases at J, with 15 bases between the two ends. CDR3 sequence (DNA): TGTGCCAGCAGCTTCGGGGGCCGTATAGGTTCACCCCTCCACTTT. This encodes CASSFGGRIGSPLHF.

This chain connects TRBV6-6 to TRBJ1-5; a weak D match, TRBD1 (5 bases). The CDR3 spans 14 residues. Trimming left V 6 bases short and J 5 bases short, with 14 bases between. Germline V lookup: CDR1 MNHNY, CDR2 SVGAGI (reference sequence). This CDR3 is CASSPGTAYQPQHF. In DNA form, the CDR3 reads TGTGCCAGCAGCCCGGGGACTGCCTATCAGCCCCAGCATTTT.

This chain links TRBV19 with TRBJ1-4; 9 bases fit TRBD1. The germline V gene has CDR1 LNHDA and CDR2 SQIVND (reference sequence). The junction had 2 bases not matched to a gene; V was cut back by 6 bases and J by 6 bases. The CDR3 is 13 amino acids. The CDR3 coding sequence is TGTGCCAGTAGGGACAGGGGTCATGAAAAACTGTTTTTT. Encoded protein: CASRDRGHEKLFF.

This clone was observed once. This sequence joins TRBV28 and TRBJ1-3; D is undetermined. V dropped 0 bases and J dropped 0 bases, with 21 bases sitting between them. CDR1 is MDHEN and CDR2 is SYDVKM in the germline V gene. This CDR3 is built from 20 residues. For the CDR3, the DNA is TGTGCCAGCAGTTTATGGGGGTTTTCGGCAGCGCTTGGCTCTGGAAACACCATATATTTT. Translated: CASSLWGFSAALGSGNTIYF.

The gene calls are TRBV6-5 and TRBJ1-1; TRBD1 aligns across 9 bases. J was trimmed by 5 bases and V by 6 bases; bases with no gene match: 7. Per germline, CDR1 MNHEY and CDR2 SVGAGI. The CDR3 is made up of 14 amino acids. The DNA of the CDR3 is TGTGCCAGCAGAGACCCGGGACAGGGAACTGAAGCTTTCTTT. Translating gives CASRDPGQGTEAFF.

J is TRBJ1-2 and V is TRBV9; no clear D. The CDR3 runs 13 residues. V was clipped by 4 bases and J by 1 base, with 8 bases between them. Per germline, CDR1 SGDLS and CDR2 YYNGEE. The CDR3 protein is CASSTVVNYGYTF. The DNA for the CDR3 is TGTGCCAGCAGCACCGTAGTTAACTATGGCTACACCTTC.

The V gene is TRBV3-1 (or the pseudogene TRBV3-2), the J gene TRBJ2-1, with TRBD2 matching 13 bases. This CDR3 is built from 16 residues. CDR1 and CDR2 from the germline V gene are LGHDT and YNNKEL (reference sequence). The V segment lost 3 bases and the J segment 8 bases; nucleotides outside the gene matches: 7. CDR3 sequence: CASSHWTSGRRYEQFF. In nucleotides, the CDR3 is TGTGCCAGCAGCCACTGGACTAGCGGGAGACGATATGAGCAGTTCTTC.

In nucleotides, the CDR3 is TGTGCCAGCAGTCCCAGGGAAACTGAAGCTTTCTTT. It specifies CASSPRETEAFF. The rearrangement joins TRBV6-2 or TRBV6-3 to TRBJ1-1, with D tentatively TRBD1 (5 bases). CDR1 is MNHEY and CDR2 is SVGEGT in the germline V gene. Between the trimmed V and J ends, which lost 5 bases and 5 bases, there was a span of 9 bases. The CDR3 length is 12 residues.

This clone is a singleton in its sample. The CDR3: CASSQAVFRYNEQFF. The CDR3 nucleotides are TGCGCCAGCAGCCAAGCGGTGTTCCGCTACAATGAGCAGTTCTTC. The V call is TRBV4-3, the J call TRBJ2-1, with D hard to call. This CDR3 has 15 residues. Trimming pared 1 base from V and 3 bases from J, leaving 10 bases between. Germline values: CDR1 LGHNA, CDR2 YSLEER.

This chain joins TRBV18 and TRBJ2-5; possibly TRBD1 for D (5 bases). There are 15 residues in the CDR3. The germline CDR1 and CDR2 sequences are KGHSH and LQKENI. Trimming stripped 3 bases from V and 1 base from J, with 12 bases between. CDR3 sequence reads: CASSPQGSAQETQYF. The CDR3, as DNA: TGTGCCAGCTCACCTCAGGGAAGCGCCCAAGAGACCCAGTACTTC. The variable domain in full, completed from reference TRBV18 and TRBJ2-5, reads NAGVMQNPRHLVRRRGQEARLRCSPMKGHSHVYWYRQLPEEGLKFMVYLQKENIIDESGMPKERFSAEFPKEGPSILRIQQVVRGDSAAYFCASSPQGSAQETQYFGPGTRLLVL.

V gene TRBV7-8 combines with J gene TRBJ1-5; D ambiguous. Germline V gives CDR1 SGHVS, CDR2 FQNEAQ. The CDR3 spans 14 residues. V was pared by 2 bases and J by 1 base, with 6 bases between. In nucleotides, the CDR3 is TGTGCCAGCAGCTTATACGGCAGCAATCAGCCCCAGCATTTT. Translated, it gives CASSLYGSNQPQHF.

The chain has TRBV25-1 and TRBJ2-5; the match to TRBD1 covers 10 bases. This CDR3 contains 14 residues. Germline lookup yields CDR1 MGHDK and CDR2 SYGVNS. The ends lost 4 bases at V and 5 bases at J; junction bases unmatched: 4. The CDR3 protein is CASSVGTGAETQYF. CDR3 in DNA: TGTGCCAGCAGTGTAGGGACAGGGGCGGAGACCCAGTACTTC. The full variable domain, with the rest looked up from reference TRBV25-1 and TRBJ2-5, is EADIYQTPRYLVIGTGKKITLECSQTMGHDKMYWYQQDPGMELHLIHYSYGVNSTEKGDLSSESTVSRIRTEHFPLTLESARPSHTSQYLCASSVGTGAETQYFGPGTRLLVL.

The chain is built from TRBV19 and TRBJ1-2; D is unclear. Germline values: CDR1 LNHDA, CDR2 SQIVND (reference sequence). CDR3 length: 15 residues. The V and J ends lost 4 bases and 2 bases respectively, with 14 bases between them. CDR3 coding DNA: TGTGCCAGTAGTACGGACGGTGTGGCGAACTATGGCTACACCTTC. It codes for CASSTDGVANYGYTF.

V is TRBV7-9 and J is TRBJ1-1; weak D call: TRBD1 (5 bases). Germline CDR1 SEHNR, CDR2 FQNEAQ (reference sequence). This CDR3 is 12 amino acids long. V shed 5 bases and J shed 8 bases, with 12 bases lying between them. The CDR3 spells CASSPSDIEAFF. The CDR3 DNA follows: TGTGCCAGCAGCCCGTCGGACATCGAAGCTTTCTTT.

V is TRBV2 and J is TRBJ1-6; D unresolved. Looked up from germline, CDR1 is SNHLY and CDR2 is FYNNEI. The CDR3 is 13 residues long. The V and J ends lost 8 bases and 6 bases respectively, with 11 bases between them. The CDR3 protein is CASPGTGNSPLHF. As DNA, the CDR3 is TGTGCCAGCCCGGGCACGGGTAATTCACCCCTCCACTTT.

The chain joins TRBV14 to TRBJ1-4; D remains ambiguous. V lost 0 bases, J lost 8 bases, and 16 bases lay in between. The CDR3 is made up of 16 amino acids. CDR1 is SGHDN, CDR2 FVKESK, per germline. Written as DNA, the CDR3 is TGTGCCAGCAGCCAAGAAGCCTACGGGAGTAGGGAAAAACTGTTTTTT. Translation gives CASSQEAYGSREKLFF.

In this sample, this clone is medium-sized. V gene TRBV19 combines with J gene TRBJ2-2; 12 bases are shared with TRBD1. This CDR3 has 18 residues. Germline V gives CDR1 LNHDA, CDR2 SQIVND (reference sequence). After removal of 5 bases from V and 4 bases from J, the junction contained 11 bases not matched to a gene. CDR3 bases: TGTGCCAGTAGTCAACCGGGACAGGGGGCGCCGGGCACCGGGGAGCTGTTTTTT. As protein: CASSQPGQGAPGTGELFF.

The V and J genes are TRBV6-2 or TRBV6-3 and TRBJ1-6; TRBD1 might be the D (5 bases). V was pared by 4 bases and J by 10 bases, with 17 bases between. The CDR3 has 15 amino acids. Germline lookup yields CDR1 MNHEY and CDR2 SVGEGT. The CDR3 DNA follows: TGTGCCAGCAGTTTTGGGGGACGCCTAGAGTCACCCCTCCACTTT. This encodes CASSFGGRLESPLHF.

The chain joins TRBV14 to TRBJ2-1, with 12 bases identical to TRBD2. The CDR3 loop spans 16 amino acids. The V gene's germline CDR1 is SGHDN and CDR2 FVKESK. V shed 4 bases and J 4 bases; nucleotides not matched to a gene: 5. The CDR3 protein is CASSRLTSGSYNEQFF. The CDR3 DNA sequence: TGTGCCAGCAGCCGCCTGACTAGCGGGAGTTACAATGAGCAGTTCTTC.

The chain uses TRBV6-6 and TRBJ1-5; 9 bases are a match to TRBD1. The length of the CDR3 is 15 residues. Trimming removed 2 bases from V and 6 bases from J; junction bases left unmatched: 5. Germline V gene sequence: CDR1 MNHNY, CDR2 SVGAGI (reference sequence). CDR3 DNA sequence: TGTGCCAGCAGTTACCCGGGACAGGGCGGTCAGCCCCAGCATTTT. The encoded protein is CASSYPGQGGQPQHF.

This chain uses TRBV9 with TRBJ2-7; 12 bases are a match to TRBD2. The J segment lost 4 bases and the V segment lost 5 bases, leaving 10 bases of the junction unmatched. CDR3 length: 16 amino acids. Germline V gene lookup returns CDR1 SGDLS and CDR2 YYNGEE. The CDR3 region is CASSGRTSGTDYEQYF. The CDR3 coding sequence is TGTGCCAGCAGTGGAAGGACTAGCGGGACAGATTACGAGCAGTACTTC.